A selection of T cell receptor beta chains follows, all from one sample in a study of T-cell memory formation after mild COVID-19. TCRdb reprocessed the 5' RACE reads via MiXCR and lists one record per CDR3 protein. The sample consists of 400,000 to 550,000 distinct CDR3 sequences, 25% of them appearing once. Material for sequencing was PBMCs or a T cell subset sorted from them (not recorded which). Source of these receptors: an adult woman who had mild COVID-19 (a few samples of this study predate the infection). Cell type and time point are not known. Both conserved end residues are part of each CDR3. Fields, in order: D gene, CDR3 length, J gene, V gene, clone size, CDR3 DNA, CDR3 protein. D genes are given only for firm matches. Clone size appears in some rows only: once, few, many, or a class for an expanded clone.

D gene: TRBD1; CDR3 length: 16; J gene: TRBJ2-2; V gene: TRBV5-1; clone size: NA; CDR3 DNA: TGCGCCAGCAGCTTGGTGGGACAGGAAGTTGCCGGGGAGCTGTTTTTT; CDR3 protein: CASSLVGQEVAGELFF
D gene: NA; CDR3 length: 12; J gene: TRBJ1-5; V gene: TRBV19; clone size: few; CDR3 DNA: TGTGCCAGTAGTCCTTTCAATCAGCCCCAGCATTTT; CDR3 protein: CASSPFNQPQHF
D gene: TRBD2; CDR3 length: 16; J gene: TRBJ2-1; V gene: TRBV29-1; clone size: NA; CDR3 DNA: TGCAGCGTTGAAGCTGAACTAGCGGGAGGCCTCAATGAGCAGTTCTTC; CDR3 protein: CSVEAELAGGLNEQFF
D gene: NA; CDR3 length: 14; J gene: TRBJ1-1; V gene: TRBV4-2; clone size: NA; CDR3 DNA: TGTGCCAGCAGCCAAGGAGAGGGGGGCACTGAAGCTTTCTTT; CDR3 protein: CASSQGEGGTEAFF
D gene: TRBD1; CDR3 length: 15; J gene: TRBJ1-2; V gene: TRBV6-1; clone size: NA; CDR3 DNA: TGTGCCAGCAGTCTTCGGGACAGACTTAACTATGGCTACACCTTC; CDR3 protein: CASSLRDRLNYGYTF
D gene: NA; CDR3 length: 15; J gene: TRBJ1-2; V gene: TRBV18; clone size: NA; CDR3 DNA: TGTGCCAGCTCACCCCTCGGGACAACTAACTATGGCTACACCTTC; CDR3 protein: CASSPLGTTNYGYTF
D gene: TRBD2; CDR3 length: 19; J gene: TRBJ2-1; V gene: TRBV7-3; clone size: many; CDR3 DNA: TGTGCCAGCAGCTTAGGTAGCGGGAGGGCCGGGGACGCCTACAATGAGCAGTTCTTC; CDR3 protein: CASSLGSGRAGDAYNEQFF
D gene: NA; CDR3 length: 13; J gene: TRBJ2-1; V gene: TRBV15; clone size: NA; CDR3 DNA: TGTGCCACCTCAGGGCCTGTGGGCAATGAGCAGTTCTTC; CDR3 protein: CATSGPVGNEQFF
D gene: NA; CDR3 length: 15; J gene: TRBJ1-1; V gene: TRBV7-8; clone size: few; CDR3 DNA: TGTGCCAGCAGCTTAGGAAGGGCAAAGGTCACTGAAGCTTTCTTT; CDR3 protein: CASSLGRAKVTEAFF
D gene: TRBD1; CDR3 length: 14; J gene: TRBJ2-7; V gene: TRBV11-2; clone size: few; CDR3 DNA: TGTGCCAGCAGCTTATTGGACAGGGGGAGCGAGCAGTACTTC; CDR3 protein: CASSLLDRGSEQYF
D gene: NA; CDR3 length: 14; J gene: TRBJ2-1; V gene: TRBV12-3/TRBV12-4; clone size: NA; CDR3 DNA: TGTGCCAGCAACATACAGGGAACCTACAATGAGCAGTTCTTC; CDR3 protein: CASNIQGTYNEQFF
D gene: NA; CDR3 length: 12; J gene: TRBJ2-7; V gene: TRBV12-3/TRBV12-4; clone size: many; CDR3 DNA: TGTGCCAGCAGTTGGACAGCCTACGAGCAGTACTTC; CDR3 protein: CASSWTAYEQYF
D gene: NA; CDR3 length: 14; J gene: TRBJ1-5; V gene: TRBV7-2; clone size: NA; CDR3 DNA: TGTGCCAGCAGCACGGCCAATCTGAATCAGCCCCAGCATTTT; CDR3 protein: CASSTANLNQPQHF
D gene: TRBD2; CDR3 length: 17; J gene: TRBJ2-3; V gene: TRBV6-4; clone size: few; CDR3 DNA: TGTGCCAGCAGTGTTAGCGGGAAGCGCTTTAGCACAGATACGCAGTATTTT; CDR3 protein: CASSVSGKRFSTDTQYF
D gene: NA; CDR3 length: 12; J gene: TRBJ2-1; V gene: TRBV6-6; clone size: few; CDR3 DNA: TGTGCCAGCAGTTACTCGGGGCAACAGCAGTTCTTC; CDR3 protein: CASSYSGQQQFF
D gene: NA; CDR3 length: 16; J gene: TRBJ2-1; V gene: TRBV3-1; clone size: few; CDR3 DNA: TGTGCCAGCAGCCAAGATACGGGGGGCGCGGGTAATGAGCAGTTCTTC; CDR3 protein: CASSQDTGGAGNEQFF
D gene: NA; CDR3 length: 15; J gene: TRBJ1-1; V gene: TRBV9; clone size: few; CDR3 DNA: TGTGCCAGCAGCCCCTATTCAGCGCCGAACACTGAAGCTTTCTTT; CDR3 protein: CASSPYSAPNTEAFF
D gene: TRBD2; CDR3 length: 18; J gene: TRBJ2-3; V gene: TRBV5-5; clone size: few; CDR3 DNA: TGTGCCAGCAGCTTTCCGGGAACTAGCGGGGGATACACAGATACGCAGTATTTT; CDR3 protein: CASSFPGTSGGYTDTQYF
D gene: NA; CDR3 length: 13; J gene: TRBJ2-1; V gene: TRBV4-2; clone size: NA; CDR3 DNA: TGTGCCAGCAGCCAAGACAGGCTCAATGAGCAGTTCTTC; CDR3 protein: CASSQDRLNEQFF
D gene: TRBD2; CDR3 length: 17; J gene: TRBJ2-1; V gene: TRBV7-7; clone size: NA; CDR3 DNA: TGTGCTAGCAGTCCAGCAGGGACTAGCGGGGATTGGTCTGAGCAGTTCTTC; CDR3 protein: CASSPAGTSGDWSEQFF
D gene: TRBD1; CDR3 length: 13; J gene: TRBJ2-3; V gene: TRBV12-3/TRBV12-4; clone size: few; CDR3 DNA: TGTGCCAGCAGTCCGACAGGGGCAGATACGCAGTATTTT; CDR3 protein: CASSPTGADTQYF
D gene: NA; CDR3 length: 15; J gene: TRBJ2-5; V gene: TRBV20-1; clone size: few; CDR3 DNA: TGCAGTGCTAGGACAGTCGGGGAATCGCAAGAGACCCAGTACTTC; CDR3 protein: CSARTVGESQETQYF
D gene: NA; CDR3 length: 14; J gene: TRBJ2-1; V gene: TRBV29-1; clone size: few; CDR3 DNA: TGCAGCGTTACCCCGAGCGTAGTTGCGAATGAGCAGTTCTTC; CDR3 protein: CSVTPSVVANEQFF
D gene: TRBD1; CDR3 length: 16; J gene: TRBJ1-4; V gene: TRBV4-1; clone size: few; CDR3 DNA: TGCGCCAGCAGCCAAGTCGGGACAGGGACTAATGAAAAACTGTTTTTT; CDR3 protein: CASSQVGTGTNEKLFF
D gene: NA; CDR3 length: 15; J gene: TRBJ2-5; V gene: TRBV4-1; clone size: NA; CDR3 DNA: TGCGCCAGCAGCCTTTACCGACAGGAAGGGGTGGACCAGTACTTC; CDR3 protein: CASSLYRQEGVDQYF
D gene: TRBD2; CDR3 length: 17; J gene: TRBJ2-2; V gene: TRBV11-3; clone size: NA; CDR3 DNA: TGTGCCAGCAGCCCAACTCTTAGCGGGAGAGGCACCGGGGAGCTGTTTTTT; CDR3 protein: CASSPTLSGRGTGELFF
D gene: NA; CDR3 length: 14; J gene: TRBJ2-1; V gene: TRBV6-5; clone size: NA; CDR3 DNA: TGTGCCAGCAGTTACCGGACTGCTGACAATGAGCAGTTCTTC; CDR3 protein: CASSYRTADNEQFF
D gene: NA; CDR3 length: 14; J gene: TRBJ2-3; V gene: TRBV14; clone size: NA; CDR3 DNA: TGTGCCAGCAGCCGATTCGACGGGACAGATACGCAGTATTTT; CDR3 protein: CASSRFDGTDTQYF
D gene: TRBD2; CDR3 length: 17; J gene: TRBJ2-3; V gene: TRBV4-2; clone size: NA; CDR3 DNA: TGTGCCAGCAGCCAAGGACTAGCGGGGGCGTTCACAGATACGCAGTATTTT; CDR3 protein: CASSQGLAGAFTDTQYF